These T cell receptor beta chains were read from a single sample in a study of response to subunit inactivated influenza vaccine. One entry per CDR3 protein, called by TCRdb with MiXCR from the RT-PCR reads. This sample has around 580,000 distinct CDR3 sequences, with about an eighth found just once. The sample was PBMCs from blood, taken on the day of vaccination. These receptors were collected from a man in his forties or fifties who received an inactivated influenza vaccine. Each CDR3 is given with its conserved first and last residue. A D gene is named only where the DNA matches it firmly. Only part of the rows carry a size: once, few, many, or a class if the clone is expanded.

TRBD2	NA	TRBV10-3	TRBJ2-5	CAISGTSGLQETQYF	TGTGCCATCAGCGGGACTAGCGGACTACAAGAGACCCAGTACTTC
NA	NA	TRBV10-3	TRBJ1-2	CAISEATARGYTF	TGTGCCATCAGTGAAGCGACAGCACGTGGCTACACCTTC
NA	few	TRBV28	TRBJ2-7	CASSQGGAREQYF	TGTGCCAGCAGCCAAGGGGGGGCAAGAGAGCAGTACTTC
NA	few	TRBV24-1	TRBJ2-3	CATSYGTTDTQYF	TGTGCCACCAGTTATGGGACCACAGATACGCAGTATTTT
NA	many	TRBV20-1	TRBJ1-1	CSARDRILNTEAFF	TGCAGTGCTAGAGATCGAATACTGAACACTGAAGCTTTCTTT
NA	NA	TRBV4-2	TRBJ2-2	CASSQRGNTGELFF	TGTGCCAGCAGCCAGCGGGGGAACACCGGGGAGCTGTTTTTT
NA	NA	TRBV6-1	TRBJ1-6	CASSPGPLDSPLHF	TGTGCCAGCAGTCCCGGGCCTCTGGATTCACCCCTCCACTTT
TRBD1	NA	TRBV5-5	TRBJ2-3	CASSPTGQVTDTQYF	TGTGCCAGCAGCCCGACGGGACAGGTCACAGATACGCAGTATTTT
NA	NA	TRBV7-8	TRBJ2-3	CASSRRETDTQYF	TGTGCCAGCAGCCGGCGGGAAACAGATACGCAGTATTTT
TRBD2	few	TRBV27	TRBJ2-1	CASSLWLTSGYNEQFF	TGTGCCAGCAGTTTATGGCTGACTAGCGGATACAATGAGCAGTTCTTC
NA	many	TRBV12-3/TRBV12-4	TRBJ2-7	CASSSKYEQYF	TGTGCCAGCAGTTCGAAATACGAGCAGTACTTC
NA	many	TRBV12-3/TRBV12-4	TRBJ2-7	CASSRASYEQYF	TGTGCCAGCAGCCGGGCCTCCTACGAGCAGTACTTC
NA	few	TRBV7-8	TRBJ2-1	CASSFRGANSYNEQFF	TGTGCCAGCAGCTTCAGGGGAGCAAACTCCTACAATGAGCAGTTCTTC
NA	NA	TRBV20-1	TRBJ1-2	CSARASYGYTF	TGCAGTGCTAGAGCGAGCTATGGCTACACCTTC
TRBD2	few	TRBV5-1	TRBJ2-1	CASSLRLADTYNEQFF	TGCGCCAGCAGCTTAAGACTAGCGGATACCTACAATGAGCAGTTCTTC
TRBD1	NA	TRBV7-9	TRBJ1-5	CASSSLTLTGGSQPQHF	TGTGCCAGCAGCTCCCTCACATTGACAGGGGGCTCACAGCCCCAGCATTTT
TRBD1	NA	TRBV7-2	TRBJ1-1	CASSFDRAWAEAFF	TGTGCCAGCAGCTTCGACAGGGCTTGGGCTGAAGCTTTCTTT
TRBD1	few	TRBV28	TRBJ1-1	CASRRGHLEAFF	TGTGCCAGCAGGAGGGGGCATCTTGAAGCTTTCTTT
NA	many	TRBV20-1	TRBJ2-7	CSASRTYPYEQYF	TGCAGTGCTAGTAGGACTTATCCCTACGAGCAGTACTTC
NA	few	TRBV7-9	TRBJ1-1	CATLWQGGLPNTEAFF	TGTGCCACCCTGTGGCAGGGTGGACTTCCGAACACTGAAGCTTTCTTT
TRBD2	many	TRBV12-3/TRBV12-4	TRBJ2-1	CASSSNSGHSYNEQFF	TGTGCCAGCAGTTCCAATAGCGGGCACTCCTACAATGAGCAGTTCTTC
TRBD1	few	TRBV5-4	TRBJ1-6	CASSLDRGAADSPLHF	TGTGCCAGCAGCCTCGACAGGGGCGCAGCGGATTCACCCCTCCACTTT
NA	few	TRBV5-5	TRBJ2-7	CASSLVAGQIYEQYF	TGTGCCAGCAGCTTGGTAGCAGGGCAAATCTACGAGCAGTACTTC
NA	few	TRBV24-1	TRBJ1-5	CATSDSRQINQPQHF	TGTGCCACCAGTGATTCACGACAAATCAATCAGCCCCAGCATTTT
NA	few	TRBV19	TRBJ2-7	CASSMRAYRSVVYEQYF	TGTGCCAGTAGTATGCGTGCCTACAGGTCAGTGGTTTACGAGCAGTACTTC
NA	many	TRBV5-1	TRBJ2-2	CASSLAGGSYTGELFF	TGCGCCAGCAGCTTGGCCGGGGGATCCTACACCGGGGAGCTGTTTTTT
TRBD1	many	TRBV15	TRBJ2-7	CATSRTGYSYEQYF	TGTGCCACCAGCAGGACAGGGTACTCCTACGAGCAGTACTTC
TRBD2	many	TRBV3-1	TRBJ2-1	CASSQGLAGRTNEQFF	TGTGCCAGCAGCCAGGGACTAGCGGGACGTACCAATGAGCAGTTCTTC
TRBD2	NA	TRBV12-3/TRBV12-4	TRBJ2-3	CASNRGLAGRTDTQYF	TGTGCCAGCAATAGGGGACTAGCGGGACGGACAGATACGCAGTATTTT
TRBD2	NA	TRBV2	TRBJ2-1	CASSPGLAVAMEQFF	TGTGCCAGCAGCCCGGGACTAGCGGTGGCCATGGAGCAGTTCTTC
NA	few	TRBV12-3/TRBV12-4	TRBJ1-1	CASSLARDRGTEAFF	TGTGCCAGCAGTTTAGCCAGGGATAGGGGCACTGAAGCTTTCTTT
TRBD2	NA	TRBV4-2	TRBJ2-7	CASSQGTEREAPYEQYF	TGTGCCAGCAGCCAAGGGACGGAGCGGGAGGCTCCCTACGAGCAGTACTTC
NA	NA	TRBV18	TRBJ2-7	CASSRDVGEQYF	TGTGCCAGCTCACGGGACGTCGGCGAGCAGTACTTC
NA	many	TRBV28	TRBJ1-2	CASSLMGNYGYTF	TGTGCCAGCAGTTTAATGGGGAACTATGGCTACACCTTC
NA	few	TRBV11-2	TRBJ2-2	CASSRGQGSRGAAGELFF	TGTGCCAGCAGCCGGGGACAGGGTTCGCGGGGGGCGGCCGGGGAGCTGTTTTTT
NA	NA	TRBV7-2	TRBJ2-1	CASSLGHALITYNEQFF	TGTGCCAGCAGCTTAGGACACGCTCTTATCACCTACAATGAGCAGTTCTTC
NA	few	TRBV3-1	TRBJ2-5	CASSRGHGGETQYF	TGTGCCAGCAGTCGTGGACACGGAGGAGAGACCCAGTACTTC
TRBD2	many	TRBV7-2	TRBJ2-1	CASSLIAGRYNEQFF	TGTGCCAGCAGCTTAATAGCGGGAAGATACAATGAGCAGTTCTTC
NA	many	TRBV20-1	TRBJ2-7	CSASRDATYEQYF	TGCAGTGCTAGTCGGGACGCCACCTACGAGCAGTACTTC
TRBD1	NA	TRBV20-1	TRBJ1-3	CSARRGTAGNTIYF	TGCAGTGCTAGAAGAGGGACAGCCGGAAACACCATATATTTT
NA	NA	TRBV3-1	TRBJ2-3	CASSQFGVGTDTQYF	TGTGCCAGCAGCCAGTTTGGGGTTGGCACAGATACGCAGTATTTT
NA	few	TRBV5-1	TRBJ2-7	CASSLAVGQSGEQYF	TGCGCCAGCAGCTTGGCCGTAGGGCAGAGCGGGGAGCAGTACTTC
NA	few	TRBV6-5	TRBJ2-5	CASSYWTRTPQETQYF	TGTGCCAGCAGTTACTGGACAAGGACCCCCCAAGAGACCCAGTACTTC
NA	few	TRBV29-1	TRBJ1-2	CSVGPGGVDGYTF	TGCAGCGTTGGCCCGGGCGGCGTCGATGGCTACACCTTC
NA	many	TRBV7-2	TRBJ1-4	CASSGGQFNEKLFF	TGTGCCAGCAGTGGTGGGCAGTTTAATGAAAAACTGTTTTTT
TRBD2	NA	TRBV19	TRBJ2-1	CASTPPPRESYYNEQFF	TGTGCCAGTACCCCCCCCCCGCGGGAGTCGTACTACAATGAGCAGTTCTTC
TRBD1	many	TRBV19	TRBJ1-1	CASRGTGKVNTEAFF	TGTGCCAGTCGTGGGACAGGGAAGGTGAACACTGAAGCTTTCTTT
TRBD2	NA	TRBV5-1	TRBJ2-7	CASSKEREADEQYF	TGCGCCAGCAGCAAGGAGCGGGAGGCGGACGAGCAGTACTTC
NA	many	TRBV12-3/TRBV12-4	TRBJ2-5	CASSPTPGKQETQYF	TGTGCCAGCAGTCCGACCCCTGGCAAGCAAGAGACCCAGTACTTC
NA	few	TRBV4-2	TRBJ2-3	CASSQDLQRTDTQYF	TGTGCCAGCAGCCAAGATCTGCAACGCACAGATACGCAGTATTTT
TRBD2	many	TRBV12-3/TRBV12-4	TRBJ2-7	CASSSESGGYHEQYF	TGTGCCAGCAGTTCCGAATCGGGAGGGTACCACGAGCAGTACTTC
NA	many	TRBV5-1	TRBJ1-5	CASSLTAPLPVECQPQHF	TGCGCCAGCAGCTTGACAGCTCCTTTACCTGTCGAGTGTCAGCCCCAGCATTTT
NA	NA	TRBV30	TRBJ1-3	CAWSASLSGNTIYF	TGTGCCTGGAGTGCCTCCCTATCTGGAAACACCATATATTTT
TRBD1	few	TRBV29-1	TRBJ1-2	CSVRGNNGYTF	TGCAGCGTCAGGGGGAATAATGGCTACACCTTC
NA	NA	TRBV7-2	TRBJ2-1	CASSLVGGGHEQFF	TGTGCCAGCAGCTTAGTGGGAGGGGGCCATGAGCAGTTCTTC
NA	NA	TRBV11-2	TRBJ2-7	CASRPIGRITYEQYF	TGTGCCAGCAGGCCCATCGGCAGGATTACCTACGAGCAGTACTTC
NA	few	TRBV3-1	TRBJ2-1	CASSEVGLGSYNEQFF	TGTGCCAGCAGCGAGGTGGGCCTTGGCTCCTACAATGAGCAGTTCTTC